The present TCR beta chain was sequenced within a study of blood T cell repertoires in COVID-19. Study-wide background: T cells, B-cell-depleted T cells, or PBMCs supplied cDNA or gDNA.

Cohort 3 recovery required two negative PCRs, clearance, or symptom resolution. With 1 base clipped from V and 0 bases from J, the junction kept 13 bases outside the gene matches. This CDR3 spans 18 amino acids. Germline CDR1 SQVTM, CDR2 ANQGSEA. Produced via immunoSEQ multiplex PCR; TCRdb's table is partial and in-frame only. This table has roughly 300,000 clones, around nine tenths appearing once. This TCR was sampled from a woman aged 25 to 39 who had recovered from COVID-19. Sequencing was performed on PBMCs or T cells enriched from blood (not recorded which). This chain joins TRBV29-1 and TRBJ2-3, with TRBD2 identical over 7 bases. DNA of the CDR3: TGCAGCGTTGAAGGTCAAAGCGGGGCCGGTTGGAGCACAGATACGCAGTATTTT. This gives the protein CSVEGQSGAGWSTDTQYF.